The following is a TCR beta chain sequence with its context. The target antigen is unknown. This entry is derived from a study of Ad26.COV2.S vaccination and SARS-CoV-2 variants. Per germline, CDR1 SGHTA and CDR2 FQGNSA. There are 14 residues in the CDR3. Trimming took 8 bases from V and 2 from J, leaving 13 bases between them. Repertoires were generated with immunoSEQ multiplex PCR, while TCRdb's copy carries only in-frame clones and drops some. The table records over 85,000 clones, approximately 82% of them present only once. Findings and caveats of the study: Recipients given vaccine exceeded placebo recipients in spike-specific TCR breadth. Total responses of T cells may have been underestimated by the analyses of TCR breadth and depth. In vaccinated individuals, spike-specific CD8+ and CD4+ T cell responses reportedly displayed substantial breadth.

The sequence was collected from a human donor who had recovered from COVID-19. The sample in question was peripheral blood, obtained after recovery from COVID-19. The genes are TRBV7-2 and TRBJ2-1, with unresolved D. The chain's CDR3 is CASRRPRAYNEQFF. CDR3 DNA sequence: TGTGCCAGCCGAAGACCCCGGGCCTACAATGAGCAGTTCTTC.